This section outlines one TCR beta chain sequence together with its context. This entry belongs to a study of technical replicates of blood from a few donors. The method was immunoSEQ multiplex PCR; TCRdb's version includes in-frame clones alone and lacks a portion of them. The sample comprises 65,000 to 80,000 clones, over 95% of which are singletons, and roughly 0.2% rests with the top ten. The germline V gene has CDR1 KGHSH and CDR2 LQKENI. The length of the CDR3 is 17 residues. V was clipped by 3 bases and J by 2 bases; unmatched bases: 10. The V gene is TRBV18, the J gene TRBJ2-3, with 8 bases lining up with TRBD2. This TCR was sampled from a human donor in good health. The sequencing sample was made of T cells isolated from PBMCs. CDR3 protein: CASSPKTSAKSTDTQYF. DNA of the CDR3: TGTGCCAGCTCACCCAAGACTAGCGCAAAATCCACAGATACGCAGTATTTT.